This T cell receptor beta chain was sequenced in a study of shared clonotypes between healthy human individuals. Using immunoSEQ multiplex PCR, the repertoire was profiled, and TCRdb retains in-frame clones only, with some absent. The table records under 1 million clones, about 96% of them present only once. Germline CDR1 reads LNHNV; CDR2 reads YYDKDF (reference sequence). With V trimmed by 3 bases and J by 4 bases, 8 bases remained unmatched. This CDR3 contains 15 residues. Cells designated naive CD8 were CD45RO-negative and were positively selected for CCR7, with terminally differentiated effector memory CD45RA+ cells excluded.

The specimen was naive CD8+ T cells sorted from blood. The TCR was taken from a man aged 30 to 39 in good health. This chain joins TRBV15 and TRBJ1-2; 7 bases map to TRBD1. Here the CDR3 reads CATSSLQGDSYGYTF. The CDR3 DNA sequence: TGTGCCACCAGCAGTCTTCAGGGGGATTCCTATGGCTACACCTTC.